Listed below are T cell receptor beta chains from one sample, sequenced in a study of long-term antiretroviral therapy in people with HIV. The data were produced by immunoSEQ multiplex PCR, yet TCRdb's version contains in-frame clones alone and is incomplete. The sample includes 15,000 to 20,000 clones, more than 85% of them seen just once. The source material was unsorted PBMCs, sampled 0.3 years after starting antiretroviral therapy. The receptors were sampled from a man aged 55-75 years with HIV. Both conserved end residues are part of each CDR3.

j_call: TRBJ1-1
v_call: TRBV5-1
cdr3_aa: CASSPFGHNTEAFF

j_call: TRBJ2-1
v_call: TRBV6-5
cdr3_aa: CASSYSPRGGEQFF

j_call: TRBJ2-1
v_call: TRBV19
cdr3_aa: CASSLRGNEQFF

j_call: TRBJ1-2
v_call: TRBV28
cdr3_aa: CASTQFQGGMGYGYTF

j_call: TRBJ1-3
v_call: TRBV18
cdr3_aa: CASSPPTGGLSGNTIYF

j_call: TRBJ1-3
v_call: TRBV7-6
cdr3_aa: CASSLANSGSGNTIYF

j_call: TRBJ1-2
v_call: TRBV11-1
cdr3_aa: CASRSGGVGYTF

j_call: TRBJ1-1
v_call: TRBV10-1
cdr3_aa: CASSGGKGNTEAFF

j_call: TRBJ2-2
v_call: TRBV5-4
cdr3_aa: CASSLGGSRGPITELFF

j_call: TRBJ2-3
v_call: TRBV27
cdr3_aa: CASSDPWDTQYF

j_call: TRBJ2-7
v_call: TRBV29-1
cdr3_aa: CSASGALNDEQYF

j_call: TRBJ2-4
v_call: TRBV14
cdr3_aa: CASSQAGRGTGNIQYF

j_call: TRBJ1-4
v_call: TRBV5-6
cdr3_aa: CASSAWERGFSEKLFF

j_call: TRBJ1-5
v_call: TRBV30
cdr3_aa: CAWNPGAAFSGNQPQHF

j_call: TRBJ2-2
v_call: TRBV5-1
cdr3_aa: CASSLAGQGNTGELFF

j_call: TRBJ2-3
v_call: TRBV13
cdr3_aa: CASSARSGTRPTDTQYF

j_call: TRBJ2-4
v_call: TRBV5-1
cdr3_aa: CASSLGADTLAKNIQYF

j_call: TRBJ2-3
v_call: TRBV5-4
cdr3_aa: CASSRDSTDTQYF

j_call: TRBJ1-1
v_call: TRBV5-1
cdr3_aa: CASSFSGVGGTEAFF

j_call: TRBJ2-2
v_call: TRBV7-3
cdr3_aa: CASSVATGNTGELFF

j_call: TRBJ2-7
v_call: TRBV18
cdr3_aa: CASSSGGGGYEQYF

j_call: TRBJ2-6
v_call: TRBV21-1
cdr3_aa: CASEQRVGAGANVLTF

j_call: TRBJ2-1
v_call: TRBV27
cdr3_aa: CASTRGGGVLGPQFF

j_call: TRBJ2-5
v_call: TRBV5-4
cdr3_aa: CASRLLGDREETQYF

j_call: TRBJ1-6
v_call: TRBV18
cdr3_aa: CASSPRAVGNSPLHF

j_call: TRBJ2-7
v_call: TRBV5-5
cdr3_aa: CASSLAGTVYYEQYF

j_call: TRBJ1-1
v_call: TRBV7-8
cdr3_aa: CASSSQGNTEAFF

j_call: TRBJ2-7
v_call: TRBV9
cdr3_aa: CASSPPTGAEQYF

j_call: TRBJ2-5
v_call: TRBV11-1
cdr3_aa: CASSPRLYKETQYF

j_call: TRBJ1-1
v_call: TRBV29-1
cdr3_aa: CSVVETDEAFF